The 27 T cell receptor beta chains presented below share a single source sample, sequenced in a study of OX40 agonist ivuxolimab in advanced cancers. Assay: immunoSEQ multiplex PCR; the TCRdb copy retains only in-frame clones and omits some. Of roughly 48,000 clones in the sample, less than 85% were seen once. Specimen: CD4+ or CD8+ T cells sorted from blood, collected in a trial of the OX40 agonist ivuxolimab. The receptors come from an adult with an advanced solid tumor such as melanoma, head and neck, liver or kidney cancer.

The chain employs TRBV4-2 and TRBJ1-6, with D perhaps TRBD1 (5 bases). This CDR3 is 16 amino acids long. The ends were cut back, 1 base at V and 6 bases at J, with 13 bases in the middle. Germline V gene data show CDR1 as LGHNA and CDR2 as YNFKEQ. The CDR3 spells CASSQVPGQLNSPLHF. The CDR3 DNA sequence: TGTGCCAGCAGCCAAGTTCCAGGGCAGCTTAATTCACCCCTCCACTTT.

A single count supports this clone. V gene TRBV11-1 combines with J gene TRBJ2-2; D might be TRBD1 (6 bases). Germline CDR1 and CDR2: SGHAT and FQDESV (reference sequence). The V gene lost 3 bases and the J gene lost 0 bases, with 8 bases spanning the gap. The CDR3 covers 15 residues. In DNA, the CDR3 is TGTGCCAGCAGCTTGGGACAAGCGAACACCGGGGAGCTGTTTTTT. It codes for CASSLGQANTGELFF.

This chain connects TRBV7-9 to TRBJ2-5; TRBD2 matches at 8 bases. V was clipped by 1 base and J by 2 bases; unmatched bases: 6. This CDR3 contains 16 residues. CDR1 is SEHNR, CDR2 FQNEAQ, per germline (reference sequence). The CDR3 loop reads CASSLDLAGLQETQYF. In DNA, the CDR3 is TGTGCCAGCAGCTTAGACCTAGCGGGCCTACAAGAGACCCAGTACTTC.

V gene TRBV18 combines with J gene TRBJ1-1; no reliable D call. The CDR3 spans 14 residues. Trimming took off 0 bases at V and 2 bases at J, with 7 bases between the two ends. Per the germline V gene, CDR1 is KGHSH and CDR2 is LQKENI. CDR3 protein: CASSPPRGNTEAFF. The CDR3 DNA is TGTGCCAGCTCACCACCGCGGGGAAACACTGAAGCTTTCTTT.

The chain recombines TRBV5-4 with TRBJ1-3; D gene uncertain. Germline-derived CDR1 and CDR2 are SGHNT and YYREEE (reference sequence). Trimming shortened V by 0 bases and J by 2 bases, and 12 bases separated the two germline ends. The CDR3 totals 16 residues. CDR3 DNA: TGTGCCAGCAGCTTGGGCGGCAGGAGACCTGGAAACACCATATATTTT. Translation gives CASSLGGRRPGNTIYF.

CDR3 bases: TGTGCCAGCAGCCCCCTGATAGGAAACACCATATATTTT. Amino acids: CASSPLIGNTIYF. V gene TRBV7-2 combines with J gene TRBJ1-3, with unresolved D. Trimming took 5 bases from V and 4 from J, leaving 9 bases between them. Per germline, CDR1 SGHTA and CDR2 FQGNSA. The length of the CDR3 is 13 residues.

V gene TRBV9 combines with J gene TRBJ2-2, with TRBD1 matching 7 bases. The V segment lost 3 bases and the J segment 8 bases; nucleotides outside the gene matches: 4. Germline assignment: CDR1 SGDLS and CDR2 YYNGEE. The CDR3 extends over 13 amino acids. The CDR3 is CASSGGTVGELFF. CDR3 in DNA: TGTGCCAGCAGCGGGGGGACAGTTGGGGAGCTGTTTTTT.

The chain has TRBV9 and TRBJ2-2; TRBD2 agrees at 12 bases. Germline V gives CDR1 SGDLS, CDR2 YYNGEE. This CDR3 region has 15 residues. The V segment lost 4 bases and the J segment 7 bases; nucleotides outside the gene matches: 5. The CDR3 bases are TGTGCCAGCAGCAAAACTAGCGGGGGGCACGGGGAGCTGTTTTTT. Translated, it gives CASSKTSGGHGELFF.

The V gene is TRBV6-5, the J gene TRBJ1-2, with D perhaps matching TRBD1 (5 bases). V gave up 2 bases and J gave up 4 bases, with 14 bases separating them. The CDR3 contains 15 residues. Germline lookup yields CDR1 MNHEY and CDR2 SVGAGI. This chain's CDR3 is CASSYERGRGYGYTF. CDR3 bases: TGTGCCAGCAGTTACGAGCGGGGCCGGGGCTATGGCTACACCTTC.

The chain uses TRBV6-6 and TRBJ1-5; TRBD1 is a possible D gene (6 bases). The length of the CDR3 is 16 residues. The germline CDR1 and CDR2 sequences are MNHNY and SVGAGI (reference sequence). Trimming took off 0 bases at V and 1 base at J, with 10 bases between the two ends. CDR3 loop: CASSYSRGASNQPQHF. In DNA form, the CDR3 reads TGTGCCAGCAGTTACTCTAGGGGGGCGAGCAATCAGCCCCAGCATTTT.

The rearrangement uses TRBV9 and TRBJ2-1, with 8 bases aligning to TRBD2. V shed 0 bases and J 4 bases; nucleotides not matched to a gene: 3. The CDR3 runs 15 residues. The germline gives CDR1 SGDLS, CDR2 YYNGEE. Here the CDR3 reads CASSVEGGRYNEQFF. CDR3 nucleotide sequence: TGTGCCAGCAGCGTAGAGGGCGGGAGGTACAATGAGCAGTTCTTC.

V and J are TRBV9 and TRBJ2-5; tentatively, D is TRBD1 (6 bases). Germline CDR1 is SGDLS and CDR2 is YYNGEE. The V gene lost 3 bases and the J gene lost 2 bases, with 11 bases spanning the gap. The CDR3 has 14 amino acids. This CDR3 reads CASSAGHAQETQYF. For the CDR3, the DNA is TGTGCCAGCAGCGCGGGACACGCACAAGAGACCCAGTACTTC. Together with reference TRBV9 and TRBJ2-5, the CDR3 gives the full variable domain: DSGVTQTPKHLITATGQRVTLRCSPRSGDLSVYWYQQSLDQGLQFLIQYYNGEERAKGNILERFSAQQFPDLHSELNLSSLELGDSALYFCASSAGHAQETQYFGPGTRLLVL.

DNA of the CDR3: TGTGCCTTAGATACAGGGGGCTACACCTTC. Its translation: CALDTGGYTF. This chain connects TRBV30 to TRBJ1-2; weak D call: TRBD1 (6 bases). The CDR3 is 10 residues long. The germline gives CDR1 GTSNPN, CDR2 SVGIG (reference sequence). Between the trimmed V and J ends, which lost 7 bases and 8 bases, there was a span of 11 bases.

This chain uses TRBV9 with TRBJ2-5; 8 positions match TRBD2. The CDR3 is made up of 15 amino acids. CDR1 and CDR2 from the germline V gene are SGDLS and YYNGEE. V shed 3 bases and J 5 bases; nucleotides not matched to a gene: 9. CDR3 loop: CASSDGGGLMETQYF. Written as DNA, the CDR3 is TGTGCCAGCAGCGACGGGGGGGGCTTGATGGAGACCCAGTACTTC.

The rearrangement links TRBV6-6 to TRBJ1-6, with D perhaps TRBD1 (5 bases). The germline V and J ends were trimmed by 4 bases and 7 bases, with 14 bases remaining between them. CDR1 MNHNY and CDR2 SVGAGI come from the germline V gene (reference sequence). The CDR3 runs 15 residues. CDR3 DNA sequence: TGTGCCAGCAGTTCCCTCGGGGGGAGCAATTCACCCCTCCACTTT. Translation: CASSSLGGSNSPLHF.

The table lists this clone with a count of one. The chain employs TRBV6-5 and TRBJ2-6; maybe TRBD1 (5 bases). V was cut by 0 bases and J by 3 bases, with 6 bases left in between. CDR3 length: 15 amino acids. Looked up from germline, CDR1 is MNHEY and CDR2 is SVGAGI. CDR3 in DNA: TGTGCCAGCAGTTACTCAGGGGTTGGGGCCAACGTCCTGACTTTC. Protein sequence: CASSYSGVGANVLTF.

This clone appeared a few times. The chain couples TRBV2 to TRBJ1-6; weak D call: TRBD1 (6 bases). This CDR3 has 13 amino acids. The ends were cut back, 7 bases at V and 12 bases at J, with 16 bases in the middle. CDR1 SNHLY and CDR2 FYNNEI come from the germline V gene. The CDR3 DNA reads TGTGCCAGCATGCGGGACAAATCTATACCCCTCCACTTT. It is translated as CASMRDKSIPLHF.

The chain couples TRBV9 to TRBJ2-1; 8 bases match TRBD1. Trimming cost V 1 base and J 12 bases; bases outside gene matches: 6. Per germline, CDR1 SGDLS and CDR2 YYNGEE. This CDR3 comprises 13 residues. The CDR3 loop is CASSVQAGTGQFF. The CDR3 DNA reads as TGTGCCAGCAGCGTACAGGCCGGGACAGGGCAGTTCTTC.

The chain couples TRBV20-1 to TRBJ2-5, with no clear D. Germline V gene sequence: CDR1 DFQATT, CDR2 SNEGSKA (reference sequence). V was cut by 6 bases and J by 5 bases, with 7 bases left in between. The CDR3 contains 10 residues. CDR3 region: CSAAWETQYF. The CDR3 DNA is TGCAGTGCCGCCTGGGAGACCCAGTACTTC.

This clone was found once. As DNA, the CDR3 is TGTGCCAGCAGCTTTTCTGCCCTTAGAAGAATTAATTCACCCCTCCACTTT. It specifies CASSFSALRRINSPLHF. The rearrangement uses TRBV12-1 and TRBJ1-6. TRBV12-1 is termed a pseudogene. The CDR3 is 17 amino acids.

This chain links TRBV28 with TRBJ1-5, with TRBD1 matching 10 bases. The germline V gene encodes CDR1 MDHEN and CDR2 SYDVKM. CDR3 length: 14 amino acids. V trimming: 10 bases; J trimming: 2 bases; junction bases outside the gene matches: 5. CDR3 in DNA: TGTGCCACCAAGACAGGGGGCCGCAATCAGCCCCAGCATTTT. Translating gives CATKTGGRNQPQHF.

The DNA for the CDR3 is TGTGCCGCTCAGGACTCTAACACCGGGGAGCTGTTTTTT. Protein sequence: CAAQDSNTGELFF. The chain has TRBV4-2 and TRBJ2-2, with a possible D match to TRBD2 (5 bases). V shed 11 bases and J shed 2 bases, with 12 bases lying between them. The CDR3 totals 13 residues. Germline V gene data show CDR1 as LGHNA and CDR2 as YNFKEQ.

The chain employs TRBV5-1 and TRBJ2-5; TRBD2 is a possible D gene (6 bases). The CDR3 length is 14 residues. Germline V CDR1 and CDR2: SGHRS, YFSETQ. V dropped 3 bases and J dropped 3 bases, with 12 bases sitting between them. CDR3 bases: TGCGCCAGCAGCTATGGGACTTCCAAAGAGACCCAGTACTTC. Translating it yields CASSYGTSKETQYF.

The chain combines TRBV5-4 with TRBJ1-2; D may be TRBD1 (5 bases). Trimming took 0 bases from V and 8 from J, leaving 14 bases between them. This CDR3 is built from 14 residues. Germline V gives CDR1 SGHNT, CDR2 YYREEE (reference sequence). CDR3 nucleotides: TGTGCCAGCAGCTTGGGGGGCAGGAGATCAGGCTACACCTTC. The encoded protein is CASSLGGRRSGYTF.

The V call is TRBV6-6, the J call TRBJ2-7, with a possible D match to TRBD1 (6 bases). Germline lookup yields CDR1 MNHNY and CDR2 SVGAGI (reference sequence). The CDR3 is 13 residues long. Trimming took off 5 bases at V and 2 bases at J, with 10 bases between the two ends. CDR3: CASSTRQAYEQYF. The CDR3 nucleotides are TGTGCCAGCAGTACCAGACAGGCCTACGAGCAGTACTTC.

The V and J genes are TRBV28 and TRBJ2-2, with 8 bases that match TRBD1. This CDR3 contains 20 residues. Germline V lookup: CDR1 MDHEN, CDR2 SYDVKM. With 8 bases clipped from V and 3 bases from J, the junction kept 23 bases outside the gene matches. The CDR3 loop is CASGPPVPLSGTGYTGELFF. CDR3 bases: TGTGCCAGCGGCCCTCCAGTACCCCTATCCGGGACAGGTTACACCGGGGAGCTGTTTTTT.

The chain combines TRBV15 with TRBJ2-1; 10 nucleotides match TRBD2. CDR1 LNHNV and CDR2 YYDKDF come from the germline V gene (reference sequence). The CDR3 runs to 20 residues. V shed 0 bases, J shed 4 bases, and the junction held 15 bases outside the gene matches. The CDR3: CATSRDNTHGIAGGYNEQFF. Here the CDR3 DNA reads TGTGCCACCAGCAGAGATAACACCCATGGGATAGCGGGGGGTTACAATGAGCAGTTCTTC.